This T cell receptor (beta chain) is drawn from a study of blood T cell repertoires in COVID-19. As processed by the authors: Cell counts per sample came from amplifying reference gene primers. Repertoires were generated with immunoSEQ multiplex PCR, while TCRdb's copy carries only in-frame clones and drops some. The V and J calls and clone size come from that table; D and trimming were worked out from the DNA. The repertoire holds around 250,000 clones, more than 85% seen once, with 5.5% to 7.5% in the top ten. The CDR3 spans 10 residues. Trimming stripped 6 bases from V and 5 bases from J, with 4 bases between.

The J gene is TRBJ1-1, the V gene TRBV12-3 or TRBV12-4; D is unresolved. This receptor was obtained from a woman aged 70-85 years with active or convalescent COVID-19. The sample was peripheral blood. CDR3 region: CASSRTEAFF. The CDR3, as DNA: TGTGCCAGCAGCCGGACTGAAGCTTTCTTT.